This TCR beta chain was obtained from a study of blood T cell repertoires in COVID-19. Study summary: Sample material is recorded as cDNA or gDNA derived from T cells, B-cell-depleted T cells, or PBMCs.

How the authors handled the data: It was from reference gene primer amplification that nucleated cell counts were estimated. Measured with immunoSEQ multiplex PCR; TCRdb has only the in-frame clones, and not every one. That table gives V, J and clone size, and the DNA gave D and trimming. The sample consists of a few hundred thousand clones, approximately 87% of them appearing once. Cohort 3 recovered donors had two negative PCRs, clearance, or symptom resolution. The CDR3 has 18 residues. Trimming shortened V by 6 bases and J by 0 bases, and 21 bases separated the two germline ends. The germline V gene encodes CDR1 MDHEN and CDR2 SYDVKM.

The chain has TRBV28 and TRBJ1-3, with D uncertain. The sample comprised PBMCs or T cells enriched from blood (not recorded which). This clonotype was obtained from a woman in her forties or fifties who had recovered from COVID-19. The CDR3, as DNA: TGTGCCAGCAGACGGACGAGGGCGTTAGCCCACTCTGGAAACACCATATATTTT. Its protein product is CASRRTRALAHSGNTIYF.